A selection of T cell receptor beta chains follows, all from one sample in a study of PD-1 blockade in classical Hodgkin lymphoma. Sequencing used immunoSEQ multiplex PCR; TCRdb keeps in-frame clones, though not all of them. There are tens of thousands of clones in the sample; 75% to 85% occur only once, and around 9.9% lies in the top ten. The sample in question was peripheral blood mononuclear cells (PBMCs), obtained at baseline. The origin of the receptors is a human donor with classical Hodgkin lymphoma. The conserved cysteine and the conserved F or W are not part of the CDR3 here.

V gene: TRBV9
J gene: TRBJ2-5
CDR3 protein: ASSISGTGAETQY

V gene: TRBV27
J gene: TRBJ2-2
CDR3 protein: ASSLFSRGGGGGELF

V gene: TRBV6-4
J gene: TRBJ2-1
CDR3 protein: ASSEFGLAGGDEQF

V gene: TRBV6-5
J gene: TRBJ2-7
CDR3 protein: ASSYSGLPYYEQY

V gene: TRBV19
J gene: TRBJ2-7
CDR3 protein: ASKSTFSWGTYEQY

V gene: TRBV6-6
J gene: TRBJ2-7
CDR3 protein: ASSPTLRDEQY

V gene: TRBV6-5
J gene: TRBJ1-1
CDR3 protein: ASSYLKLGAEAF

V gene: TRBV27
J gene: TRBJ2-3
CDR3 protein: ASSPLTGRSDTQY

V gene: TRBV9
J gene: TRBJ2-7
CDR3 protein: ASSPSTASYEQY

V gene: TRBV2
J gene: TRBJ1-5
CDR3 protein: ASSRDTKQPQH

V gene: TRBV27
J gene: TRBJ2-1
CDR3 protein: ASSRGQGANNEQF

V gene: TRBV10-1
J gene: TRBJ1-1
CDR3 protein: ASSRILGTEAF

V gene: TRBV6-5
J gene: TRBJ2-1
CDR3 protein: ASSFRGQGNSEQF

V gene: TRBV6-5
J gene: TRBJ2-1
CDR3 protein: ASSYGISLNEQF

V gene: TRBV11-2
J gene: TRBJ1-2
CDR3 protein: ASSEFGYGYT

V gene: TRBV19
J gene: TRBJ2-3
CDR3 protein: ASNPTGLAGGADTQY

V gene: TRBV19
J gene: TRBJ2-1
CDR3 protein: ASSDPGHGDEQF

V gene: TRBV7-2
J gene: TRBJ1-1
CDR3 protein: ASSFGLVTEAF

V gene: TRBV6-1
J gene: TRBJ2-1
CDR3 protein: ASSAGTQNNEQF

V gene: TRBV5-6
J gene: TRBJ2-1
CDR3 protein: ASSLGPSSGYNEQF

V gene: TRBV7-2
J gene: TRBJ2-3
CDR3 protein: ASSLGLLADTQY

V gene: TRBV4-1
J gene: TRBJ2-7
CDR3 protein: ASSQALRGSTYEQY

V gene: TRBV7-6
J gene: TRBJ2-7
CDR3 protein: ASSLASPYEQY

V gene: TRBV28
J gene: TRBJ1-2
CDR3 protein: ASSLTGRGSYYGYT

V gene: TRBV11-2
J gene: TRBJ2-5
CDR3 protein: ASSFYLQETQY

V gene: TRBV9
J gene: TRBJ2-7
CDR3 protein: ASSSGLAPTYEQY

V gene: TRBV28
J gene: TRBJ1-2
CDR3 protein: ASNLRGYGYT